Only a few counts were recorded for the clone carrying this TCR beta chain. The antigen remains undetermined. This sample is drawn from a study of immune evolution from preneoplasia to lung adenocarcinoma. Overall study results and limits: Top clone share appeared to fall from AAH through AIS, MIA, adenocarcinoma.

TCRdb's copy holds only in-frame clones and misses some; the assay was immunoSEQ multiplex PCR. Among roughly 10,000 clones listed, roughly 79% were seen once. This CDR3 spans 16 amino acids. V dropped 5 bases and J dropped 0; count of bases not matched to a gene: 8. Germline CDR1 reads SGHVS; CDR2 reads FQNEAQ. Material: FFPE minimally invasive lung adenocarcinoma tissue. The TCR originated in a person between 60 and 80 years old with lung adenocarcinoma. This chain uses TRBV7-8 with TRBJ2-3, with 7 nucleotides matching TRBD2. As DNA, the CDR3 is TGTGCCAGCAGCGTCAGACCGGGACTAAGCACAGATACGCAGTATTTT. Amino acid sequence: CASSVRPGLSTDTQYF. The full variable domain, completed using reference TRBV7-8 and TRBJ2-3, is GAGVSQSPRYKVAKRGQDVALRCDPISGHVSLFWYQQALGQGPEFLTYFQNEAQLDKSGLPSDRFFAERPEGSVSTLKIQRTQQEDSAVYLCASSVRPGLSTDTQYFGPGTRLTVL.